This T cell receptor beta chain was observed in a study of blood T cell repertoires in COVID-19. Background on the study: The origin of the acute and convalescent COVID-19 samples was the United States, Italy and Spain.

In the authors' methods: It was from reference gene primer amplification that nucleated cell counts were estimated. Libraries were prepared by immunoSEQ multiplex PCR; TCRdb keeps only in-frame clonotypes and omits some of them. V and J calls and clone size follow that table, whereas D and trimming were derived from the DNA. The sample has 250,000 or so clones, 85% to 90% seen once. In assigning cohorts, the study relied on participant-reported clinical history. The study recruited exposed participants who had met a COVID-19 case within 2 weeks before entry. Trimming took off 0 bases at V and 6 bases at J, with 5 bases between the two ends. The length of the CDR3 is 13 residues. The V gene's germline CDR1 is MGHRA and CDR2 YSYEKL.

The material sequenced was PBMCs or T cells enriched from blood (not recorded which). The V gene is TRBV4-1, the J gene TRBJ2-2, with D uncertain. The sequence came from a middle-aged man who had been exposed to COVID-19. The DNA for the CDR3 is TGCGCCAGCAGCCAAGATCGAGCCGGGGAGCTGTTTTTT. Residues: CASSQDRAGELFF.